This T cell receptor (beta chain) was identified during a study of diagnostic markers for celiac disease. TCRdb reprocessed the reads, with one entry per CDR3 protein and no DNA. With several hundred distinct CDR3 sequences in the sample, the ten largest clones hold roughly 22%. The CDR3 runs 17 residues. Germline values: CDR1 MGHRA, CDR2 YSYEKL. The TCR was taken from a human donor. This table probably holds off-target reads from a library built for another chain. The rearrangement links TRBV4-1 to TRBJ1-6. The sequencing sample was made of either unsorted cells or a sorted T cell fraction (not recorded which). CDR3 amino acids: CASSPRHPSSYNSPLHF.